Listed here are 30 T cell receptor beta chains from one sample, sequenced in a study of shared clonotypes between healthy human individuals. Positive CCR7 selection of CD45RO-negative cells yielded the naive CD8 cells, and terminally differentiated effector memory CD45RA+ cells were excluded. Repertoires were generated with immunoSEQ multiplex PCR, while TCRdb's copy carries only in-frame clones and drops some. The sample records about 2.1 million clones, approximately 92% being singletons. Material for sequencing was naive CD8+ T cells from PBMCs. The receptors shown here come from a man aged 18 to 35 in good health. Some clones in this sample may be carry-over from other donors' samples.

This chain joins TRBV7-2 and TRBJ2-1, with 12 bases matching TRBD2. V dropped 9 bases and J dropped 3; count of bases not matched to a gene: 0. Germline V CDR1 and CDR2: SGHTA, FQGNSA. The CDR3 is 13 residues long. The CDR3 protein is CARTSGSYNEQFF. DNA for the CDR3: TGTGCCAGGACTAGCGGGAGCTACAATGAGCAGTTCTTC.

J is TRBJ2-7 and V is TRBV27, with 7 bases matching TRBD2. CDR3 length equals 15 residues. With 4 bases clipped from V and 2 bases from J, the junction kept 8 bases outside the gene matches. Germline CDR1 MNHEY, CDR2 SMNVEV (reference sequence). The CDR3 DNA reads as TGTGCCAGCAGTTCCGACTCCGGGAGGCCCTACGAGCAGTACTTC. Translated, it gives CASSSDSGRPYEQYF.

The V gene is TRBV7-8, the J gene TRBJ2-7; 7 bases are shared with TRBD1. In germline, CDR1 is SGHVS, CDR2 FQNEAQ. V shed 5 bases, J shed 3 bases, and the junction held 7 bases outside the gene matches. CDR3 length equals 14 residues. The CDR3 nucleotides read TGTGCCAGCAGCGAAGACAGGGCAAACTACGAGCAGTACTTC. It is translated as CASSEDRANYEQYF.

V gene TRBV2 combines with J gene TRBJ2-1, with TRBD2 as a possible D gene (6 bases). The CDR3 loop spans 13 amino acids. The germline V gene encodes CDR1 SNHLY and CDR2 FYNNEI. Deletions cut 8 bases from V and 9 bases from J, with 17 bases between. CDR3 DNA: TGTGCCAGCTCACTCCGACTAGATCCTGAGCAGTTCTTC. As protein: CASSLRLDPEQFF.

For this clone: Other DNA sequences in the same sample also yield this CDR3. The V call is TRBV28, the J call TRBJ2-5, with 10 bases aligning to TRBD2. The germline gives CDR1 MDHEN, CDR2 SYDVKM. V was pared by 5 bases and J by 2 bases, with 2 bases of the junction left unmatched. CDR3 length equals 14 residues. The CDR3 spells CASSLAGVQETQYF. DNA for the CDR3: TGTGCCAGCAGTCTAGCGGGGGTGCAAGAGACCCAGTACTTC.

V usage is TRBV13 and J usage is TRBJ2-3; 8 bases are shared with TRBD2. The CDR3 is made up of 14 amino acids. After removal of 5 bases from V and 6 bases from J, the junction contained 7 bases not matched to a gene. In germline, CDR1 is PRHDT, CDR2 FYEKMQ (reference sequence). The DNA for the CDR3 is TGTGCCAGCAGCCTACTAGCGGTGATGGATACGCAGTATTTT. It encodes CASSLLAVMDTQYF.

The CDR3 bases are TGTGCCAGCAGCCTAGATGGTACTGAAGCTTTCTTT. This encodes CASSLDGTEAFF. The V gene is TRBV9, the J gene TRBJ1-1; D unresolved. CDR1 and CDR2 from the germline V gene are SGDLS and YYNGEE. The V gene lost 4 bases and the J gene lost 5 bases, with 9 bases spanning the gap. This CDR3 has 12 residues.

This clone appeared a single time. The gene calls are TRBV7-8 and TRBJ2-3; D may match TRBD1 or TRBD2 (6 bases each). Deletions cut 5 bases from V and 4 bases from J, with 10 bases between. The CDR3 has 13 amino acids. Germline CDR1 reads SGHVS; CDR2 reads FQNEAQ. The CDR3 is CASSPGGADTQYF. The CDR3 DNA reads as TGTGCCAGCAGCCCCGGGGGCGCAGATACGCAGTATTTT.

This chain uses TRBV23-1 with TRBJ1-5; 9 nucleotides line up with TRBD1. TRBV23-1 is designated an ORF whose function remains uncertain. Trimming took 3 bases from V and 6 from J; bases not matched to a gene: 9. There are 16 residues in the CDR3. The CDR3 sequence: CASSHPTGGMGQPQHF. The CDR3 coding sequence is TGCGCCAGCAGTCACCCGACAGGGGGTATGGGTCAGCCCCAGCATTTT.

This chain links TRBV16 with TRBJ1-5; no reliable D call. The germline V gene has CDR1 KGHSY and CDR2 FQNENV. CDR3 size: 13 residues. V was trimmed by 2 bases and J by 6 bases, leaving 8 bases between them. The CDR3 nucleotides read TGTGCCAGCAGCCAAATGGGTATTCAGCCCCAGCATTTT. Protein: CASSQMGIQPQHF.

The chain has TRBV7-9 and TRBJ1-2; D gene uncertain. The CDR3 is made up of 12 amino acids. CDR1 and CDR2 (germline): SEHNR, FQNEAQ (reference sequence). V was trimmed by 5 bases and J by 5 bases, leaving 9 bases between them. CDR3 sequence: CASSIDGYGYTF. CDR3 nucleotides: TGTGCCAGCAGCATAGACGGATATGGCTACACCTTC.

Points on this clone: Other DNA sequences in this sample translate to the same CDR3. The genes are TRBV27 and TRBJ2-7; 7 nucleotides align to TRBD1. The CDR3 runs to 12 residues. V lost 3 bases, J lost 6 bases, and 2 bases stayed unmatched. Germline CDR1 MNHEY, CDR2 SMNVEV (reference sequence). The CDR3 sequence: CASSLTGFEQYF. CDR3 DNA sequence: TGTGCCAGCAGTTTGACAGGGTTCGAGCAGTACTTC.

The CDR3 loop reads CASSQDRGSNYGYTF. The CDR3 DNA reads as TGCGCCAGCAGCCAAGATCGGGGTAGCAACTATGGCTACACCTTC. The genes are TRBV4-1 and TRBJ1-2, with no clear D. This CDR3 region has 15 residues. Per the germline V gene, CDR1 is MGHRA and CDR2 is YSYEKL. Between the trimmed V and J ends, which lost 0 bases and 2 bases, there was a span of 10 bases.

This rearrangement joins TRBV7-8 to TRBJ2-7, with no clear D. From germline, CDR1 is SGHVS and CDR2 FQNEAQ. CDR3 length: 15 amino acids. Trimming took off 5 bases at V and 3 bases at J, with 17 bases between the two ends. As DNA, the CDR3 is TGTGCCAGCAGCACTCGAACAGACCCTGACTACGAGCAGTACTTC. Translation: CASSTRTDPDYEQYF.

A single count supports this clone. This chain joins TRBV15 and TRBJ2-2; D may match TRBD1 or TRBD2 (6 bases each). Germline loops: CDR1 LNHNV, CDR2 YYDKDF (reference sequence). This CDR3 is 15 amino acids long. V shed 6 bases and J shed 2 bases, with 13 bases lying between them. CDR3 nucleotides: TGTGCCACCAGATTAGGGGGGCGCAACACCGGGGAGCTGTTTTTT. Protein product: CATRLGGRNTGELFF. The full variable domain, rest sourced from reference TRBV15 and TRBJ2-2, is DAMVIQNPRYQVTQFGKPVTLSCSQTLNHNVMYWYQQKSSQAPKLLFHYYDKDFNNEADTPDNFQSRRPNTSFCFLDIRSPGLGDTAMYLCATRLGGRNTGELFFGEGSRLTVL.

V gene TRBV7-6 combines with J gene TRBJ2-7; D not resolved. Trimming took off 1 base at V and 4 bases at J, with 14 bases between the two ends. This CDR3 spans 15 amino acids. CDR1 is SGHVS and CDR2 is FNYEAQ in the germline V gene. The CDR3 bases are TGTGCCAGCAGCTTAGGACGACTGGAGCCGTACGAGCAGTACTTC. Encoded protein: CASSLGRLEPYEQYF.

The rearrangement links TRBV27 to TRBJ1-1, with 9 bases that match TRBD1. The CDR3 contains 14 residues. Unmatched junction bases numbered 10, after V lost 6 bases and J lost 8 bases. In germline, CDR1 is MNHEY, CDR2 SMNVEV (reference sequence). Written as DNA, the CDR3 is TGTGCCAGCAGGGACAGGGGTGGCCTTGTGGAAGCTTTCTTT. Protein: CASRDRGGLVEAFF.

The chain combines TRBV21-1 with TRBJ1-3. TRBV21-1 has pseudogene status. The CDR3 is made up of 15 amino acids. The CDR3 DNA reads as TGTGCCAGCAGCAAAGCGCGGGGCACTGGAAACACCATATATTTT. Translating it yields CASSKARGTGNTIYF.

The chain is built from TRBV27 and TRBJ1-4; tentative D call: TRBD1 (5 bases). Per germline, CDR1 MNHEY and CDR2 SMNVEV (reference sequence). The V end lost 2 bases, the J end lost 0 bases, and 13 bases lay between the germline ends. CDR3 length: 17 residues. The CDR3 DNA sequence: TGTGCCAGCAGTTTAAACCGGGACTCAACAACTAATGAAAAACTGTTTTTT. Translated: CASSLNRDSTTNEKLFF.

This chain links TRBV6-1 with TRBJ2-7; TRBD1 matches at 11 bases. The CDR3 runs to 15 residues. The V segment lost 3 bases and the J segment 1 base; nucleotides outside the gene matches: 2. Per germline, CDR1 MNHNS and CDR2 SASEGT. The chain's CDR3 is CASSDWDRGSYEQYF. As DNA, the CDR3 is TGTGCCAGCAGTGACTGGGACAGGGGGTCCTACGAGCAGTACTTC.

The rearrangement joins TRBV27 to TRBJ2-3; D may be TRBD1 (5 bases). Germline V gene data show CDR1 as MNHEY and CDR2 as SMNVEV (reference sequence). V was cut by 5 bases and J by 5 bases, with 17 bases left in between. The CDR3 is 15 amino acids. The CDR3 coding sequence is TGTGCCAGCAGTGTCGACCCCCTGGGGCTAGATACGCAGTATTTT. Translated: CASSVDPLGLDTQYF.

The J gene is TRBJ1-1, the V gene TRBV5-6; D gene ambiguous. V gave up 0 bases and J gave up 2 bases, with 11 bases separating them. CDR1 and CDR2 (germline): SGHDT, YYEEEE. The CDR3 loop spans 15 amino acids. CDR3 nucleotide sequence: TGTGCCAGCAGCTTGGGTGTCAGACTCAACACTGAAGCTTTCTTT. Translating gives CASSLGVRLNTEAFF.

This chain links TRBV5-1 with TRBJ1-2; D may be TRBD1 (5 bases). Looked up from germline, CDR1 is SGHRS and CDR2 is YFSETQ. V lost 3 bases and J lost 4, with 13 bases in between. The CDR3 length is 14 residues. CDR3 coding DNA: TGCGCCAGCAGCTGGGACGGAGGGAGCTATGGCTACACCTTC. This codes for CASSWDGGSYGYTF.

On this clone itself: This CDR3 is also generated by other DNA sequences in the sample. The V gene is TRBV29-1, the J gene TRBJ2-1, with D tentatively TRBD2 (6 bases). Trimming took off 6 bases at V and 5 bases at J, with 11 bases between the two ends. Germline CDR1 reads SQVTM; CDR2 reads ANQGSEA. This CDR3 contains 12 residues. CDR3 protein: CSVAGGNNEQFF. The CDR3 DNA is TGCAGCGTCGCAGGAGGGAACAATGAGCAGTTCTTC.

The chain joins TRBV9 to TRBJ2-4; 10 bases line up with TRBD1. With 3 bases clipped from V and 6 bases from J, the junction kept 6 bases outside the gene matches. Per germline, CDR1 SGDLS and CDR2 YYNGEE. The CDR3 consists of 15 residues. CDR3 sequence reads: CASSGSRDRGNIQYF. The DNA for the CDR3 is TGTGCCAGCAGCGGAAGCCGGGACAGGGGAAACATTCAGTACTTC.

The chain links TRBV6-1 to TRBJ2-7; D remains unclear. Trimming took off 3 bases at V and 5 bases at J, with 8 bases between the two ends. The germline V gene has CDR1 MNHNS and CDR2 SASEGT. The CDR3 runs 12 residues. The CDR3 is CASSDINDEQYF. In DNA, the CDR3 is TGTGCCAGCAGTGATATTAACGACGAGCAGTACTTC.

This clone was counted between two and nine times. The V and J genes are TRBV15 and TRBJ1-1; weak D call: TRBD1 (5 bases). Germline-derived CDR1 and CDR2 are LNHNV and YYDKDF (reference sequence). V was cut by 3 bases and J by 3 bases, with 17 bases left in between. This CDR3 comprises 16 residues. CDR3: CATSSRLWGMDTEAFF. The CDR3 nucleotides are TGTGCCACCAGCAGCCGACTATGGGGGATGGACACTGAAGCTTTCTTT.

This sequence joins TRBV6-5 and TRBJ2-7; TRBD2 matches at 9 bases. The V gene end was trimmed by 5 bases and the J gene end by 2 bases; junction bases not matched to a gene: 7. The CDR3 is 15 amino acids. From germline, CDR1 is MNHEY and CDR2 SVGAGI. The CDR3: CASSLQREAPYEQYF. DNA for the CDR3: TGTGCCAGCAGTCTTCAGCGGGAGGCGCCCTACGAGCAGTACTTC.

This chain connects TRBV7-8 to TRBJ2-3, with 7 bases identical to TRBD1. Germline V gives CDR1 SGHVS, CDR2 FQNEAQ. The CDR3 is 16 amino acids. The V gene end was trimmed by 1 base and the J gene end by 0 bases; junction bases not matched to a gene: 4. The CDR3 protein is CASSLGQGVSTDTQYF. The CDR3 bases are TGTGCCAGCAGCTTAGGTCAGGGGGTGAGCACAGATACGCAGTATTTT.

V is TRBV7-9 and J is TRBJ1-1; 8 bases are a match to TRBD1. The CDR3 has 14 residues. CDR1 is SEHNR, CDR2 FQNEAQ, per germline (reference sequence). The J segment lost 6 bases and the V segment lost 2 bases, leaving 5 bases of the junction unmatched. This CDR3 is CASSLLGQDPEAFF. DNA for the CDR3: TGTGCCAGCAGCTTACTGGGACAGGACCCTGAAGCTTTCTTT.